This paragraph reports one TCR beta chain. Its antigen is still unknown. The data were obtained in a study of cytomegalovirus exposure and HLA in healthy donors. Primers included in the PCR were 60 Vbeta and 13 Jbeta primers. Sequenced by immunoSEQ multiplex PCR; TCRdb stores in-frame clones only, minus some. The sample yields 85,000 to 120,000 clones, roughly 70% seen once. Study-wide results and limits: In terms of immune exposure information, only CMV serostatus was available.

The CDR3 is made up of 13 amino acids. Germline loops: CDR1 MNHEY, CDR2 SVGAGI. Trimming stripped 0 bases from V and 8 bases from J, with 10 bases between. The sequencing sample was made of PBMCs. V usage is TRBV6-5 and J usage is TRBJ1-2; tentatively, D is TRBD1 (5 bases). This sequence was found in a male donor in good health and CMV-seropositive. The CDR3 coding sequence is TGTGCCAGCAGTTACTCAAGTCGGGGGGGCTACACCTTC. This codes for CASSYSSRGGYTF.